This TCR beta chain was profiled in a study of Graves' ophthalmopathy and Graves' hyperthyroidism. General study findings and limits: Stable hyperthyroidism and ophthalmopathy were told apart by a 13-signature model, which achieved roughly 89% sensitivity and around 80% specificity. Appearing in blood as well were most expanded thyroid clonotypes above 0.001 frequency.

Ophthalmopathy donors' eye disease showed moderate-to-severe activity, CAS of at least 3, NOSPECS of at least 4 and duration under 3 months. J lost 0 bases, V lost 5 bases, and 6 bases had no gene match. This CDR3 has 15 amino acids. Germline V gene sequence: CDR1 ENHRY, CDR2 SYGVKD. Amplifying from RNA transcripts, the study obtained TCR beta CDR3 regions. HTBI primers were used in a first-round RT-PCR, which preceded a second-round multiplex PCR. TCRdb analysed the multiplex PCR reads with MiXCR anew, one entry per CDR3 protein. This table holds about 160,000 distinct CDR3 sequences, 35% to 45% found once. There are many counts of this clonotype. Its antigen is undetermined.

This receptor was taken from a man aged 25-45 years with Graves' ophthalmopathy. The chain recombines TRBV10-3 with TRBJ2-7, with 8 bases identical to TRBD2. Sequenced sample: peripheral blood. The CDR3 loop is CAISHPGLDSYEQYF. In DNA, the CDR3 is TGTGCCATCAGTCACCCGGGACTAGACTCCTACGAGCAGTACTTC.